These 25 T cell receptor beta chains originate from one sample sequenced in a study of T cell responses to AZD1222 COVID-19 vaccine. The data were produced by immunoSEQ multiplex PCR, yet TCRdb's version contains in-frame clones alone and is incomplete. Of under 150,000 clones detected, over 75% appear once; the ten largest clones hold 3.9%. The sequencing used peripheral blood, collected on day 0 of MenACWY control vaccination. The receptors stem from an adult in good health.

The J gene is TRBJ2-3, the V gene TRBV13, with 7 bases that match TRBD1. Per germline, CDR1 PRHDT and CDR2 FYEKMQ (reference sequence). The CDR3 is 18 residues long. The J segment lost 0 bases and the V segment lost 2 bases, leaving 11 bases of the junction unmatched. The CDR3 bases are TGTGCCAGCAGCTTACGGTTCGGGGACAGAAGTAGCACAGATACGCAGTATTTT. It is translated as CASSLRFGDRSSTDTQYF.

The rearrangement uses TRBV7-6 and TRBJ2-5; D not resolved. V was shortened by 5 bases and J by 5 bases, with 15 bases between the two germline ends. This CDR3 has 14 amino acids. Germline V gene lookup returns CDR1 SGHVS and CDR2 FNYEAQ. In nucleotides, the CDR3 is TGTGCCAGCAGCCCCAAGGGTAGAAGGGAGACCCAGTACTTC. Translating gives CASSPKGRRETQYF.

This chain links TRBV3-1 (or the pseudogene TRBV3-2) with TRBJ1-1, with unresolved D. Germline V gives CDR1 LGHDT, CDR2 YNNKEL (reference sequence). The CDR3 is 15 residues long. V gave up 3 bases and J gave up 1 base, with 12 bases separating them. The CDR3, as DNA: TGTGCCAGCAGCCAGGCTTCGCGAGGGAACACTGAAGCTTTCTTT. Translating gives CASSQASRGNTEAFF.

This chain uses TRBV5-6 with TRBJ1-4; D is perhaps TRBD1 (5 bases). CDR1 and CDR2 (germline): SGHDT, YYEEEE. CDR3 length: 16 residues. V was shortened by 2 bases and J by 1 base, with 12 bases between the two germline ends. CDR3 loop: CASSFRTGLTNEKLFF. The CDR3 DNA is TGTGCCAGCAGCTTCCGCACAGGACTAACTAATGAAAAACTGTTTTTT.

The gene calls are TRBV28 and TRBJ1-1, with 8 nucleotides matching TRBD1. The CDR3 sequence is 15 residues long. J lost 1 base, V lost 2 bases, and 3 bases had no gene match. CDR1 and CDR2 (germline): MDHEN, SYDVKM. CDR3 loop: CASSLLGQANTEAFF. The CDR3 bases are TGTGCCAGCAGTTTACTGGGACAGGCGAACACTGAAGCTTTCTTT.

The chain links TRBV7-9 to TRBJ1-2, with 10 bases that match TRBD1. There are 16 residues in the CDR3. Germline-derived CDR1 and CDR2 are SEHNR and FQNEAQ (reference sequence). J was trimmed by 4 bases and V by 2 bases; bases with no gene match: 7. CDR3 nucleotides: TGTGCCAGCAGCTTACCACGGGACAGGGGAGGCTATGGCTACACCTTC. Encoded protein: CASSLPRDRGGYGYTF.

V and J are TRBV7-9 and TRBJ2-1; D is ambiguous. Trimming removed 4 bases from V and 9 bases from J, with 10 bases in between. The CDR3 runs 12 residues. The germline V gene has CDR1 SEHNR and CDR2 FQNEAQ (reference sequence). CDR3 residues: CASSSSGGEQFF. The DNA of the CDR3 is TGTGCCAGCAGCTCATCAGGCGGTGAGCAGTTCTTC.

The rearrangement links TRBV2 to TRBJ2-3; TRBD1 might be the D (9 bases). The CDR3 is 18 residues long. Trimming shortened V by 1 base and J by 1 base, and 18 bases separated the two germline ends. Germline values: CDR1 SNHLY, CDR2 FYNNEI. CDR3 DNA: TGTGCCAGCAGTGAAGTAGCGGGGACAGGGACGGGCACAGATACGCAGTATTTT. Residues: CASSEVAGTGTGTDTQYF.

This chain uses TRBV30 with TRBJ1-2; D is undetermined. The germline V and J ends were trimmed by 2 bases and 4 bases, with 20 bases remaining between them. Germline assignment: CDR1 GTSNPN and CDR2 SVGIG (reference sequence). The CDR3 has 16 amino acids. Written as DNA, the CDR3 is TGTGCCTGGAGTCCCCTTGGGCTCACGCTCCCCTATGGCTACACCTTC. This sequence encodes CAWSPLGLTLPYGYTF.

CDR3 sequence (DNA): TGTGCCAGCAGCCAAGAGGGCAGGGTAGGGACTAATGAAAAACTGTTTTTT. Amino acids: CASSQEGRVGTNEKLFF. The rearrangement joins TRBV3-1 (or the pseudogene TRBV3-2) to TRBJ1-4; a weak D match, TRBD1 (5 bases). In germline, CDR1 is LGHDT, CDR2 YNNKEL (reference sequence). Trimming took off 0 bases at V and 2 bases at J, with 13 bases between the two ends. The length of the CDR3 is 17 residues.

The V and J genes are TRBV6-6 and TRBJ2-5; 7 positions match TRBD1. The CDR3 extends over 15 amino acids. The V and J ends lost 0 bases and 1 base, in that order; junction bases with no gene match: 2. Looked up from germline, CDR1 is MNHNY and CDR2 is SVGAGI (reference sequence). For the CDR3, the DNA is TGTGCCAGCAGTTACTCCGGGACAGTCCAAGAGACCCAGTACTTC. Translated, it gives CASSYSGTVQETQYF.

The V and J genes are TRBV27 and TRBJ2-5; 9 bases line up with TRBD1. The V gene's germline CDR1 is MNHEY and CDR2 SMNVEV (reference sequence). The CDR3 has 18 residues. The trim removed 5 bases at V and 4 bases at J, leaving 17 bases unmatched. DNA for the CDR3: TGTGCCAGCAGTCCGGGACAGGGTAAAGTATTGGAGGGAGAGACCCAGTACTTC. As protein: CASSPGQGKVLEGETQYF.

This CDR3 is CASSLGGVYSNQPQHF. The CDR3 bases are TGTGCCAGCAGCCTAGGAGGGGTTTATAGCAATCAGCCCCAGCATTTT. This rearrangement joins TRBV3-1 (or the pseudogene TRBV3-2) to TRBJ1-5; tentatively, D is TRBD1 (5 bases). The germline CDR1 and CDR2 sequences are LGHDT and YNNKEL (reference sequence). Trimming pared 4 bases from V and 0 bases from J, leaving 13 bases between. The CDR3 is 16 residues long.

This clone showed up just once. The J gene is TRBJ2-3, the V gene TRBV7-8; the D is unclear. There are 14 residues in the CDR3. The V gene's germline CDR1 is SGHVS and CDR2 FQNEAQ. The germline V and J ends were trimmed by 8 bases and 0 bases, with 12 bases remaining between them. The CDR3 nucleotides are TGTGCCAGCGTCAGACTCCATAGCACAGATACGCAGTATTTT. This translates into CASVRLHSTDTQYF.

V usage is TRBV5-1 and J usage is TRBJ1-1, with 8 bases lining up with TRBD1. The CDR3 runs 14 residues. CDR1 and CDR2 from the germline V gene are SGHRS and YFSETQ. V lost 6 bases and J lost 2; bases outside the gene matches: 6. The CDR3 DNA sequence: TGCGCCAGCACCATAGGACAGGGTAACACTGAAGCTTTCTTT. Translating gives CASTIGQGNTEAFF.

This chain joins TRBV28 and TRBJ1-1; possibly TRBD1 for D (6 bases). Per the germline V gene, CDR1 is MDHEN and CDR2 is SYDVKM. V lost 8 bases, J lost 10 bases, and 20 bases lay in between. This CDR3 has 13 residues. CDR3 in amino acids: CASRQGPGWGAFF. The CDR3 coding sequence is TGTGCCAGCCGCCAGGGGCCCGGGTGGGGAGCTTTCTTT.

J is TRBJ1-3 and V is TRBV28; TRBD1 might be the D (6 bases). CDR1 is MDHEN, CDR2 SYDVKM, per germline. V was shortened by 1 base and J by 2 bases, with 9 bases between the two germline ends. The CDR3 is 15 residues long. CDR3 DNA sequence: TGTGCCAGCAGTTTATACGGGGGCACTGGAAACACCATATATTTT. It codes for CASSLYGGTGNTIYF.

This chain joins TRBV10-3 and TRBJ2-1; D might be TRBD1 or TRBD2, each matching 5 bases. The V gene's germline CDR1 is ENHRY and CDR2 SYGVKD. With 7 bases removed from V and 9 bases from J, the gap between germline ends came to 16 bases. The CDR3 contains 13 residues. The CDR3 bases are TGTGCCATCAAGGACAATCAAGAGGGTGAGCAGTTCTTC. Its translation: CAIKDNQEGEQFF.

This clone is a singleton in its sample. The CDR3 spells CASQGPGSKNIQYF. DNA for the CDR3: TGTGCCAGCCAAGGGCCGGGATCCAAAAACATTCAGTACTTC. The rearrangement joins TRBV3-1 (or the pseudogene TRBV3-2) to TRBJ2-4, with D possibly being TRBD2 (5 bases). Germline-derived CDR1 and CDR2 are LGHDT and YNNKEL (reference sequence). The V end lost 8 bases, the J end lost 2 bases, and 13 bases lay between the germline ends. This CDR3 is built from 14 residues.

The V gene is TRBV7-2, the J gene TRBJ2-5; D is perhaps TRBD1 (6 bases). The V gene's germline CDR1 is SGHTA and CDR2 FQGNSA. V was cut by 2 bases and J by 0 bases, with 10 bases left in between. This CDR3 comprises 15 residues. CDR3 DNA: TGTGCCAGCAGCTTAAGCAGGGGAAACCAAGAGACCCAGTACTTC. Translation gives CASSLSRGNQETQYF.

The chain employs TRBV2 and TRBJ2-6; TRBD1 matches at 8 bases. With V trimmed by 7 bases and J by 1 base, 3 bases remained unmatched. Germline V CDR1 and CDR2: SNHLY, FYNNEI. The CDR3 is 15 amino acids. The CDR3 spells CASIGDRSGANVLTF. The CDR3 nucleotides are TGTGCCAGCATCGGGGACAGGTCTGGGGCCAACGTCCTGACTTTC. The variable domain in full, completed from reference TRBV2 and TRBJ2-6, reads EPEVTQTPSHQVTQMGQEVILRCVPISNHLYFYWYRQILGQKVEFLVSFYNNEISEKSEIFDDQFSVERPDGSNFTLKIRSTKLEDSAMYFCASIGDRSGANVLTFGAGSRLTVL.

The J gene is TRBJ1-2, the V gene TRBV3-1 (or the pseudogene TRBV3-2); TRBD1 is a possible D gene (6 bases). The V end was cut by 0 bases, the J end by 8 bases, with 19 bases between. This CDR3 is built from 16 residues. CDR1 LGHDT and CDR2 YNNKEL come from the germline V gene (reference sequence). The CDR3 bases are TGTGCCAGCAGCCAAGATGTGGGGGCGGCCCTGGGCGGCTACACCTTC. It translates to CASSQDVGAALGGYTF.

V gene TRBV5-5 combines with J gene TRBJ2-7, with TRBD1 matching 10 bases. The CDR3 has 14 residues. J gave up 6 bases and V 3 bases, and 6 bases lay outside the gene matches. The germline V gene has CDR1 SGHKS and CDR2 YYEKEE (reference sequence). The CDR3 nucleotides are TGTGCCAGCAGCTCGTCCGGGACAGGGGTCGAGCAGTACTTC. This codes for CASSSSGTGVEQYF.

The rearrangement uses TRBV14 and TRBJ1-2, with D perhaps matching TRBD1 (5 bases). Per the germline V gene, CDR1 is SGHDN and CDR2 is FVKESK. V lost 4 bases to trimming and J lost 7 bases, with 13 bases between them. The CDR3 has 13 amino acids. CDR3 nucleotides: TGTGCCAGCAGCCGTAACAGCAGGGTTGGCTACACCTTC. Its protein product is CASSRNSRVGYTF.

The chain uses TRBV7-3 and TRBJ1-3; no definite D call. Trimming shortened V by 1 base and J by 4 bases, and 14 bases separated the two germline ends. The CDR3 covers 16 residues. Germline assignment: CDR1 SGHTA and CDR2 FQGTGA. CDR3 loop: CASSLSGSPFGNTIYF. In DNA, the CDR3 is TGTGCCAGCAGCTTAAGCGGGAGTCCCTTCGGAAACACCATATATTTT.